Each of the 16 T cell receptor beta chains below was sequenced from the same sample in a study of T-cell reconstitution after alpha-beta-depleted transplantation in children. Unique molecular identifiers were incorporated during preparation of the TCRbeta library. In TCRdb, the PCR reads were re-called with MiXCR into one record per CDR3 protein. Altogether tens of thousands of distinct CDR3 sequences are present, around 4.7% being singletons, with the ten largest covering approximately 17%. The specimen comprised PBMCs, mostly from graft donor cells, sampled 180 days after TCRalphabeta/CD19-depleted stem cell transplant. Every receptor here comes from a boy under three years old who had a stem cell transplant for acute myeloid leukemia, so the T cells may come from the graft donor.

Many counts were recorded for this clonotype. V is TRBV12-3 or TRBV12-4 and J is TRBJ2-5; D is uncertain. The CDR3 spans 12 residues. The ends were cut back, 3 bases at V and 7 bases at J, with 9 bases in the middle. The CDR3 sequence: CASSLGSPTQYF. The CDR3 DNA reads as TGTGCCAGCAGTTTGGGTTCCCCGACCCAGTACTTC.

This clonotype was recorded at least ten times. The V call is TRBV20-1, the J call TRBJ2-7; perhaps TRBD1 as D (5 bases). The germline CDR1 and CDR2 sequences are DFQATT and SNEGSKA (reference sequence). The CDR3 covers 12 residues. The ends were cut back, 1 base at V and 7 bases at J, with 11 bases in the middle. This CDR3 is CSARVGAGEQYV. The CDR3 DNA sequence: TGCAGTGCTAGAGTAGGGGCCGGGGAGCAGTACGTC.

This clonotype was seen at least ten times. DNA of the CDR3: TGCAGTGCTGGGAGACAGGGGCGGAACACCGGGGAGCTGTTTTTT. Translating it yields CSAGRQGRNTGELFF. This chain connects TRBV20-1 to TRBJ2-2; 8 bases align to TRBD1. Germline-derived CDR1 and CDR2 are DFQATT and SNEGSKA (reference sequence). The CDR3 length is 15 residues. The junction had 6 bases not matched to a gene; V was cut back by 5 bases and J by 1 base.

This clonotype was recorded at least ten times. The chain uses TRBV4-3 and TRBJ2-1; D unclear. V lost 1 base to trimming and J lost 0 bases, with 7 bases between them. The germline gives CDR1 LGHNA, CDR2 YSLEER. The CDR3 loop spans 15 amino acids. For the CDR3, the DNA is TGCGCCAGCAGCCAAGCGGACCTCTCCTACAATGAGCAGTTCTTC. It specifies CASSQADLSYNEQFF.

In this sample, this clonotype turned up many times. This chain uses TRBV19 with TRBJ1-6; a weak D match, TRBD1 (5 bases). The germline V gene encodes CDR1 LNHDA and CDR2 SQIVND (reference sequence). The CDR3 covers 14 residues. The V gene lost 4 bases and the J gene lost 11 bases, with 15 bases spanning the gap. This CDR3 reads CASSTSGPPPPLHF. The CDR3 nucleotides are TGTGCCAGTAGTACCTCGGGACCGCCTCCACCCCTCCACTTT.

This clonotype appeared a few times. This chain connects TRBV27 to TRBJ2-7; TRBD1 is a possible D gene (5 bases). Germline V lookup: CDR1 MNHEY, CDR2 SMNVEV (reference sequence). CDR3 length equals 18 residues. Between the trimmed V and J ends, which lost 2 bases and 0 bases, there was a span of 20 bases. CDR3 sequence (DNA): TGTGCCAGCAGTTTAGCCCCTCCCCAACAGGCCGTCTCCTACGAGCAGTACGTC. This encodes CASSLAPPQQAVSYEQYV.

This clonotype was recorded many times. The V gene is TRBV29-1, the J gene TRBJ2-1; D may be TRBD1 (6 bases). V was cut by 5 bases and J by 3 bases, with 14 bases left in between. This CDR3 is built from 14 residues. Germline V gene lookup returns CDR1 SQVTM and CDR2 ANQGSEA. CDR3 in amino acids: CSVLPGQIYNEQFF. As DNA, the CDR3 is TGCAGCGTTTTACCGGGACAAATCTACAATGAGCAGTTCTTC.

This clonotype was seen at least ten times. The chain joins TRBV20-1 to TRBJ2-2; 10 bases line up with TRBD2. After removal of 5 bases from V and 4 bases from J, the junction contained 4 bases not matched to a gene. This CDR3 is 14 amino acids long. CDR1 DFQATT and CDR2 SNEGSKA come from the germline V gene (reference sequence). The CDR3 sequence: CSAASGGGTGELFF. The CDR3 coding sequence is TGCAGTGCTGCTAGCGGGGGCGGCACCGGGGAGCTGTTTTTT.

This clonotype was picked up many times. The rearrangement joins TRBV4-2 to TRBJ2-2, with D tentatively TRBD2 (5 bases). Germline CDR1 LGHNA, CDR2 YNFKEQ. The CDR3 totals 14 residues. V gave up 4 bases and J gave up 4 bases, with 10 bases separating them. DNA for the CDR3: TGTGCCAGCAGCCCAGGACTGATCACCGGGGAGCTGTTTTTT. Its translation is CASSPGLITGELFF.

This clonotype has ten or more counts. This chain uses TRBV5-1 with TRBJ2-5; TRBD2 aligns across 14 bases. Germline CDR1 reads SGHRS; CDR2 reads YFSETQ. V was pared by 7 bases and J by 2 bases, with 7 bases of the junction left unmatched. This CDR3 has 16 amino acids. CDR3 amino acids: CASGLAGGLQQETQYF. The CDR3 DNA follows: TGCGCCAGCGGACTAGCGGGGGGCCTTCAACAAGAGACCCAGTACTTC.

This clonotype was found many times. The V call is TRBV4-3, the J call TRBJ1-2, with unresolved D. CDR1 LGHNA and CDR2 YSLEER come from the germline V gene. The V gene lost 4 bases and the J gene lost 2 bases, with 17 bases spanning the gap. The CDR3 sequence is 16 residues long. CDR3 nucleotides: TGCGCCAGCAGCCTCTTCAGACCGGGAGGCAACTATGGCTACACCTTC. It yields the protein CASSLFRPGGNYGYTF.

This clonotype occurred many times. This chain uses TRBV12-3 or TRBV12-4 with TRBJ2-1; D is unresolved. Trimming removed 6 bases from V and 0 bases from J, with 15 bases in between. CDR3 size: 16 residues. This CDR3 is CASSDRLLYSYNEQFF. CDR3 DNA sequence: TGTGCCAGCAGCGACCGCCTACTTTACTCCTACAATGAGCAGTTCTTC.

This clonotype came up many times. CDR3 sequence (DNA): TGTGCCAGCAGATCGACAGGGAAGGATGAAAAACTGTTTTTT. As protein: CASRSTGKDEKLFF. The genes are TRBV12-3 or TRBV12-4 and TRBJ1-4, with TRBD1 matching over 7 bases. V lost 6 bases, J lost 6 bases, and 7 bases stayed unmatched. There are 14 residues in the CDR3.

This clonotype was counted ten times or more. The CDR3 bases are TGCGCCAGCAGCCCGAGGACCGGGGAGCTGTTTTTT. This translates into CASSPRTGELFF. The chain combines TRBV4-1 with TRBJ2-2; D is unresolved. Trimming shortened V by 4 bases and J by 5 bases, and 5 bases separated the two germline ends. The CDR3 is made up of 12 amino acids. Germline values: CDR1 MGHRA, CDR2 YSYEKL.

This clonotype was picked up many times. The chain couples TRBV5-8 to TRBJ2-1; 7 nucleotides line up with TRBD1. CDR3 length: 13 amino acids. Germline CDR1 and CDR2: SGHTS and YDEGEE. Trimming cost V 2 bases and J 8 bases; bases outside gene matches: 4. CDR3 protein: CASSFTGVYEQFF. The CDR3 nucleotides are TGTGCCAGCAGCTTTACAGGGGTCTATGAGCAGTTCTTC.

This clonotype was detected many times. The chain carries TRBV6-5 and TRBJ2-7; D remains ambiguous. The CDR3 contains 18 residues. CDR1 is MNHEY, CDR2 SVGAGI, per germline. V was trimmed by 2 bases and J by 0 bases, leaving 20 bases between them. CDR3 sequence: CASSYPDPPHASSYEQYF. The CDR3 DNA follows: TGTGCCAGCAGTTACCCCGACCCTCCCCACGCTAGCTCCTACGAGCAGTACTTC.